The 12 T cell receptor beta chains listed next were all sequenced from one sample in a study of Graves' ophthalmopathy and Graves' hyperthyroidism. RNA transcripts provided the template for amplifying TCR beta CDR3 regions. RT-PCR with HTBI primers came first, then second-round multiplex PCR. Each CDR3 protein gets one entry after TCRdb re-called the multiplex PCR reads with MiXCR. The repertoire consists of 450,000 to 600,000 distinct CDR3 sequences, with roughly 40% occurring once and the leading ten covering about 4%. Sequenced: peripheral blood or thyroid tissue (not recorded which). These receptors all come from an adult man with Graves' hyperthyroidism.

Many counts were recorded for this clonotype. The CDR3 sequence: CASSSNPILDRGWNEKLFF. The CDR3 nucleotides read TGTGCCAGCAGCTCCAATCCGATACTGGACAGGGGATGGAATGAAAAACTGTTTTTT. The rearrangement uses TRBV7-2 and TRBJ1-4; TRBD1 matches 9 bases. Germline V gene lookup returns CDR1 SGHTA and CDR2 FQGNSA. The CDR3 covers 19 residues. V was clipped by 4 bases and J by 5 bases; unmatched bases: 17.

This clonotype has more than one count but fewer than ten. The chain joins TRBV28 to TRBJ1-5, with D maybe TRBD1 (5 bases). The CDR3 consists of 14 residues. V was clipped by 6 bases and J by 7 bases, with 16 bases between them. From germline, CDR1 is MDHEN and CDR2 SYDVKM. Written as DNA, the CDR3 is TGTGCCAGCAGCCGGGACCATTTGGGACAGCCCCAGCATTTT. Translating it yields CASSRDHLGQPQHF.

The chain has TRBV9 and TRBJ1-1; unclear D gene. Germline V gene sequence: CDR1 SGDLS, CDR2 YYNGEE. V was cut by 0 bases and J by 0 bases, with 9 bases left in between. The CDR3 spans 15 residues. The CDR3: CASSVVVGVNTEAFF. CDR3 in DNA: TGTGCCAGCAGCGTAGTGGTTGGGGTGAACACTGAAGCTTTCTTT.

This chain joins TRBV7-9 and TRBJ1-4; the match to TRBD1 covers 10 bases. The CDR3 covers 14 residues. Germline assignment: CDR1 SEHNR and CDR2 FQNEAQ (reference sequence). Trimming cost V 1 base and J 10 bases; bases outside gene matches: 3. The CDR3, as DNA: TGTGCCAGCAGCTTAGACGGACAGGGGGGAAAACTGTTTTTT. Its translation is CASSLDGQGGKLFF.

This clonotype came up a few times. The chain combines TRBV10-3 with TRBJ1-2, with 7 bases that match TRBD1. Unmatched junction bases numbered 16, after V lost 4 bases and J lost 5 bases. The CDR3 sequence is 17 residues long. Per germline, CDR1 ENHRY and CDR2 SYGVKD. As DNA, the CDR3 is TGTGCCATCAGTGGGGGACAGAAGTCCGGTTGGGAGTATGGCTACACCTTC. It specifies CAISGGQKSGWEYGYTF.

V is TRBV29-1 and J is TRBJ2-2; 7 bases align to TRBD1. V shed 7 bases and J 8 bases; nucleotides not matched to a gene: 7. CDR3 length equals 12 residues. CDR1 SQVTM and CDR2 ANQGSEA come from the germline V gene. CDR3 in DNA: TGCAGCGGCGATCCGGGACAGGGGGAGCTGTTTTTT. It translates to CSGDPGQGELFF.

The rearrangement uses TRBV29-1 and TRBJ1-3, with D perhaps matching TRBD1 (5 bases). Trimming cost V 2 bases and J 7 bases, with 9 bases left between them. The CDR3 has 12 amino acids. Germline-derived CDR1 and CDR2 are SQVTM and ANQGSEA. DNA of the CDR3: TGCAGCGTTGAAAGGCGACAGAACACCATATATTTT. It codes for CSVERRQNTIYF.

Remarks on this clonotype: A much larger clone lies one base from this, so it may be a read error. The V and J genes are TRBV2 and TRBJ2-7, with D perhaps TRBD1 or TRBD2 (5 bases each). CDR1 and CDR2 from the germline V gene are SNHLY and FYNNEI. Trimming took 6 bases from V and 3 from J, leaving 9 bases between them. The CDR3 is 12 residues long. CDR3 nucleotides: TGTGCCAGCAGGGGACGTCGCTACGAGCAGTACTTC. It translates to CASRGRRYEQYF.

The CDR3 bases are TGTGCCTGGAGGGAGGACAGGGGAAATTCACCCCTCCACTTT. It translates to CAWREDRGNSPLHF. The chain employs TRBV30 and TRBJ1-6; the match to TRBD1 covers 9 bases. CDR3 length: 14 residues. Germline V gene lookup returns CDR1 GTSNPN and CDR2 SVGIG (reference sequence). Trimming took 3 bases from V and 7 from J; bases not matched to a gene: 4.

CDR3 sequence (DNA): TGTGCCAGCAGTCCGGAATACAGGGCCAACTATGGCTACACCTTC. It is translated as CASSPEYRANYGYTF. The rearrangement uses TRBV13 and TRBJ1-2; D possibly corresponds to TRBD1 (6 bases). The V gene's germline CDR1 is PRHDT and CDR2 FYEKMQ (reference sequence). Trimming took 6 bases from V and 2 from J, leaving 16 bases between them. This CDR3 region has 15 residues.

The J gene is TRBJ1-2, the V gene TRBV2; TRBD1 agrees at 8 bases. V lost 6 bases and J lost 7; bases outside the gene matches: 10. This CDR3 contains 14 residues. Germline-derived CDR1 and CDR2 are SNHLY and FYNNEI. The CDR3 region has the DNA TGTGCCAGCAGCCTACGAACAGGGGGTAGTGGCTACACCTTC. As protein: CASSLRTGGSGYTF.

The J gene is TRBJ2-7, the V gene TRBV20-1, with TRBD1 matching over 8 bases. The tail of the sequence fits TRBJ2-1 better, so the J call may be wrong. There are 15 residues in the CDR3. The germline V gene has CDR1 DFQATT and CDR2 SNEGSKA (reference sequence). The CDR3 DNA sequence: TGCAGTGCTAGTGCTAGACAGGGGTCCTACAATGAGCAGTTCTTC. Its protein product is CSASARQGSYNEQFF.